This entry describes one T cell receptor beta chain. This clone was seen a single time. Its antigen target is currently unknown. Within one base of it there is no much larger clone, and no base qualities were kept. The source of the sample is a study of TIL therapy for anti-PD-1-resistant metastatic lung cancer (dated by TCRdb to 2020 to 2023). For the study in its entirety: Before any PD-1/PD-L1 blockade was given, tumors were harvested, nivolumab was then administered, and patients who progressed went on to receive lymphodepletion, an infusion of expanded TIL, and IL-2. Clonotypes were tracked across tumor, expanded TIL product and serial blood samples by T cell receptor beta sequencing of tumor and peripheral blood. Across the cohort, whole-exome sequencing showed a median non-synonymous tumor mutation burden of under 1.8 mutations per megabase. Enrolled patients had a median age of 54 years (range roughly 38-80) and a median tumor PD-L1 proportion score of approximately 6.2%. Most of the cohort had lung adenocarcinoma, including a few EGFR-mutant tumors and two ALK-rearranged tumors, and half of the patients were either current or former smokers. What the research found in general, with its limitations: The baseline peripheral repertoire was partially replaced by infused TIL clonotypes, which then decayed over months, and no apparent association between persistence and response was found. The study protocol defined all tumor marker inferences as exploratory. The cohort was highly selected, including more treatment-naive, never-smoker and oncogene-addicted patients than is typical, which limits generalizability.

The time point label on this specimen signifies: pre-treatment sample, taken before nivolumab and TIL therapy. Between October 2017 and January 2020, a dual-center phase I trial enrolled adults who had stage 4 NSCLC. The samples were drawn from an open-label, single-arm phase I trial testing tumor-infiltrating lymphocyte therapy combined with nivolumab in advanced non-small cell lung cancer. Blood mononuclear cells from EDTA tubes were isolated by Ficoll gradient, snap-frozen as pellets, and DNA was extracted with a Qiagen mini-prep kit. Trimming at the junction amounts to 3 bases on V and 4 bases on J, and the germline ends lie 19 bases apart. From cysteine to phenylalanine, the CDR3 is 16 amino acids long. The DNA shown is the 48-base CDR3, in frame from base 1. Sequences LGHDT (CDR1) and YNNKEL (CDR2) are obtained from the germline V gene (reference sequence). Using bias-controlled multiplex PCR with the immunoSEQ v3 hsTCRB kit, the TCR beta CDR3 regions were amplified from genomic DNA. The TCR libraries were sequenced on an Illumina NextSeq 500 to around 2 million read pairs for survey level or about 5-6.5 million read pairs for deep level. The original pipeline was this. Clonality was reported by immunoSEQ Analyzer software, which also assigned V, D and J genes and filtered out non-productive sequences. Repertoires were compared by productive Simpson clonality and by the Morisita overlap index of productive TRB rearrangements between infused TIL and blood. The absolute count of a clonotype in blood was estimated by multiplying the lymphocyte count by the CD3+ fraction and by the productive frequency of the clone. Drawn from immuneACCESS, this table holds only the in-frame rearrangements with V and J called that TCRdb kept. Clones are partly lost; checked studies trace under half to an unresolved V gene and leave the rest unexplained. V, J and clone size reflect that table, while D and trimming were determined from the DNA. This sample has about 47,000 clones in its table, and around 85% of those were observed once. 5% of the sample rests with the top ten.

The specimen comprised blood, sampled at baseline. The V and J genes are TRBV3-1 (or the pseudogene TRBV3-2) and TRBJ2-7; D gene: possibly TRBD2, on 7 matching bases. The TCR comes from a person aged 25 to 80 with non-small cell lung cancer. The nucleotide sequence reads as follows: TGTGCCAGCAGCCACCGAGGGGGGGGAGGGCCTTACGAGCAGTACTTC. It is translated as CASSHRGGGGPYEQYF.